These T cell receptor beta chains were read from a single sample in a study of technical replicates of blood from a handful of donors. Using immunoSEQ multiplex PCR, the repertoire was profiled, and TCRdb retains in-frame clones only, with some absent. The sample consists of more than 75,000 clones, 93% of them appearing once. Specimen: T cells isolated from PBMCs. These TCRs come from a human donor in good health. The CDR3 runs from the conserved cysteine through the conserved F or W. The D gene is left open where the match is weak.

>-|TRBV7-3|TRBJ1-1
TGTGCCAGCAGCTCCCCGGGACTACCCGCGGCTGAAGCTTTCTTT
CASSSPGLPAAEAFF
>TRBD2|TRBV5-1|TRBJ2-3
TGCGCCAGCAGCTTGCTCAGCGGGGGGTCAGATACGCAGTATTTT
CASSLLSGGSDTQYF
>-|TRBV11-3|TRBJ2-6
TGTGCCAGCAGCCCCTCCCCTGGCCCTGGGGCCAACGTCCTGACTTTC
CASSPSPGPGANVLTF
>-|TRBV6-6|TRBJ2-5
TGTGCCAGCAGTTACTCCGTGGCAGGCCTGGAGACCCAGTACTTC
CASSYSVAGLETQYF
>-|TRBV5-5|TRBJ2-7
TGTGCCAGCAGCTCAGGACGGACAACCTACGAGCAGTACTTC
CASSSGRTTYEQYF
>-|TRBV28|TRBJ2-1
TGTGCCAGCAGTTTTTGGCAGACTCGCTCCTACAATGAGCAGTTCTTC
CASSFWQTRSYNEQFF
>TRBD1|TRBV5-8|TRBJ2-5
TGTGCCAGCAGCCTTTACCCGACAGGGGGCATCGAGACCCAGTACTTC
CASSLYPTGGIETQYF
>TRBD1|TRBV4-1|TRBJ1-6
TGCGCCAGCAGCCAAGTGACAGGGGGCAATTCACCCCTCCACTTT
CASSQVTGGNSPLHF
>TRBD1|TRBV9|TRBJ1-3
TGTGCCAGCAGCCTGGGACAGAACTCTGGAAACACCATATATTTT
CASSLGQNSGNTIYF
>-|TRBV7-9|TRBJ1-5
TGTGCCAGCAGCACCTCAGGGGCCAGTCAGCCCCAGCATTTT
CASSTSGASQPQHF
>TRBD1|TRBV6-6|TRBJ1-1
TGTGCCAGCAGTTACGCCGGGACAGGGAGGACTGAAGCTTTCTTT
CASSYAGTGRTEAFF